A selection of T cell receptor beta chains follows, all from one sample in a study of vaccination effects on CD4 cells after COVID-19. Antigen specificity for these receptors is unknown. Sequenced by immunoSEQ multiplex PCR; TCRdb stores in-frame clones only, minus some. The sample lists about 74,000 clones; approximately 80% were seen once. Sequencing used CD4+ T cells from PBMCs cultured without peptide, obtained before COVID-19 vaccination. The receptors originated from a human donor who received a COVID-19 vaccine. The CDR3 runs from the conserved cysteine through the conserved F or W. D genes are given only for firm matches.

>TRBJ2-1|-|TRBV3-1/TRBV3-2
CASSQDRGRAEQFF
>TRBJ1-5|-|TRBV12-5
CASGSGAPNQPQHF
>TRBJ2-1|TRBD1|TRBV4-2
CASSPTGTGLNEQFF
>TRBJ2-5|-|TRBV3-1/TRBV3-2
CASSPAQLETQYF
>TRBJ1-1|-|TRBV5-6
CASSLGGRTSLLNTEAFF
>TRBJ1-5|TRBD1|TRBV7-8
CASSLNTGGRQPQHF
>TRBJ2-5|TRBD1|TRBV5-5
CASSLVPTGGQETQYF
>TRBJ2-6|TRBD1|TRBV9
CASSAQGTGANVLTF
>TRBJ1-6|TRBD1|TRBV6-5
CASSNRGDNSPLHF
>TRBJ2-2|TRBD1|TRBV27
CASRAFGQGPSGELFF
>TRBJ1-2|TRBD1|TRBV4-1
CASSQDRTGNSRYGYTF
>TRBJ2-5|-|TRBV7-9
CASSHRGAGETQYF
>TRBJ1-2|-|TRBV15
CATSRPTRGANYGYTF
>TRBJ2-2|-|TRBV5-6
CASSGPSRVWGTGELFF
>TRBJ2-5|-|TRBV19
CASSMRGEETQYF
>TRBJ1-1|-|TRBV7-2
CASSLVARANTEAFF
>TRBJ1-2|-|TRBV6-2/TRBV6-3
CASSQRTAHYGYTF
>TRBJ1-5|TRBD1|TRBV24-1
CATSGDRGRTSNQPQHF
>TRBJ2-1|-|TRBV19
CASSRGQRSYNEQFF
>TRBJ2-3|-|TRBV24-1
CATSGTGTPSTDTQYF
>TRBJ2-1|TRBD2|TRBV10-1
CASRASGPSYNEQFF
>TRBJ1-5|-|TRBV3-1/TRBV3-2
CASSQLGDQPQHF
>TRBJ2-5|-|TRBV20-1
CSASDPRVGFETQYF